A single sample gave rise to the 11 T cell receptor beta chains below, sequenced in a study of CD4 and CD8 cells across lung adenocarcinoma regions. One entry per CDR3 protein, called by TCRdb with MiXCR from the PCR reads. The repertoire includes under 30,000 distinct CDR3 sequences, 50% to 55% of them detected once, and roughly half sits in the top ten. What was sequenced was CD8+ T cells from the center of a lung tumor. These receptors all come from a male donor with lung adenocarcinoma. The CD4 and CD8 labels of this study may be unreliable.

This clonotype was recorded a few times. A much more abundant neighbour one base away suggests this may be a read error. CDR3 loop: CASSRRGYYEQFF. The CDR3, as DNA: TGTGCCAGCAGTCGTAGGGGGTACTACGAGCAGTTCTTC. This chain joins TRBV6-1 and TRBJ2-1; tentatively, D is TRBD1 (6 bases). V was trimmed by 5 bases and J by 10 bases, leaving 15 bases between them. Germline loops: CDR1 MNHNS, CDR2 SASEGT. This CDR3 region has 13 residues.

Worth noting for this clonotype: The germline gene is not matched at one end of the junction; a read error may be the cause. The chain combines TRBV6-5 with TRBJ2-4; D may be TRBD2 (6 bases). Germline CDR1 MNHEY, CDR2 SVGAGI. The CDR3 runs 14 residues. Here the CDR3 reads CASSCPGAKNMQYF. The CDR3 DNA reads TGTGCCAGCAGTTGCCCGGGAGCCAAAAACATGCAGTACTTT.

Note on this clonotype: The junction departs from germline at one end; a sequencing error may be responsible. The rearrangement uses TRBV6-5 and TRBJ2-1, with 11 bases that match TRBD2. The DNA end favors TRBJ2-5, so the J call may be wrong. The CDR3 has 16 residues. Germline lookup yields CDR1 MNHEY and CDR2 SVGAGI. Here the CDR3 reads CASGYSGTSGQETQYF. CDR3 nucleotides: TGTGCCAGCGGTTACTCCGGGACTAGCGGCCAAGAGACCCAGTACTTC.

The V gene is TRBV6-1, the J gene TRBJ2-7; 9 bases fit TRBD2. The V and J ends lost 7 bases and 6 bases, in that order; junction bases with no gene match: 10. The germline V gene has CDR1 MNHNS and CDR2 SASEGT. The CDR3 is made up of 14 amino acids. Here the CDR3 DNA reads TGTGCCAGCATCGAAGCGGGAGGTGACGGCGAGCAGTACTTC. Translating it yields CASIEAGGDGEQYF.

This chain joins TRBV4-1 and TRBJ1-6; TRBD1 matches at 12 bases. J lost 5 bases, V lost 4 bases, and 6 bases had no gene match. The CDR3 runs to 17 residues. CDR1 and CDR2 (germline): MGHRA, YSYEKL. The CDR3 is CASSRDRGRLDNSPLHF. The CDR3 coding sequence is TGCGCCAGCAGCCGGGACAGGGGGCGCCTTGATAATTCACCCCTCCACTTT.

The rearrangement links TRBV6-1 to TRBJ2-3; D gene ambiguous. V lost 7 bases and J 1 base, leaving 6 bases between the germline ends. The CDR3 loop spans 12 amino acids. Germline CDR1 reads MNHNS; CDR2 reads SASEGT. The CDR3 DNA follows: TGTGCCAGCATATGGGGCACAGATACGCAGTATTTT. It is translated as CASIWGTDTQYF.

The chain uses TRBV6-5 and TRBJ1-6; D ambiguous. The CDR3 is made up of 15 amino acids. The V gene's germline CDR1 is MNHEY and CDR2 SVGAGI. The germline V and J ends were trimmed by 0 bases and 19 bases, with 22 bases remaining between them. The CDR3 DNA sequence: TGTGCCAGCAGTTACTCCAACCCGGGAGCGGCCGAGCAGCACTTT. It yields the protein CASSYSNPGAAEQHF.

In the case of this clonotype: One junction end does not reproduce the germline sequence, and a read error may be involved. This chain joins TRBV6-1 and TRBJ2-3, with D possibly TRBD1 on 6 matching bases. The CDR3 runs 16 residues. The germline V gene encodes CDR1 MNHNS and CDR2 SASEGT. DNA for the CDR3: TGTGCCAGCGCGGAAGCCGGGGCAGGGGTCCGGGATACCCAGTACTTT. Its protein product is CASAEAGAGVRDTQYF.

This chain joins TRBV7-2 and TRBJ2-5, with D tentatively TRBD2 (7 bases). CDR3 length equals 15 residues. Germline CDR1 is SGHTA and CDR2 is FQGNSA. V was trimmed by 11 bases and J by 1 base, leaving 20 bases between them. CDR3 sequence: CAGGSGGRGQETQYF. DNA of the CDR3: TGTGCCGGGGGCTCGGGGGGCCGGGGCCAAGAGACCCAGTACTTC.

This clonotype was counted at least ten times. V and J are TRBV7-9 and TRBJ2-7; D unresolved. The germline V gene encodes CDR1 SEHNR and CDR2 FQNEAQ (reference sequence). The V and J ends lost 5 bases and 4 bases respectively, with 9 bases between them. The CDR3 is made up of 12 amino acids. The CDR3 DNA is TGTGCCAGCAGCCAACTATCTTACGAGCAGTACTTC. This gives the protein CASSQLSYEQYF.

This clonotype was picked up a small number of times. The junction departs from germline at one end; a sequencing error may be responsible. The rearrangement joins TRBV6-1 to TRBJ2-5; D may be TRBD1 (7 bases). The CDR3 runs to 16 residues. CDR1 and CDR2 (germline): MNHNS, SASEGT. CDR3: CACRGAGGRDGDTQYF. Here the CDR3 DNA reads TGTGCCTGCAGGGGGGCCGGGGGCCGGGACGGGGATACCCAGTACTTC.